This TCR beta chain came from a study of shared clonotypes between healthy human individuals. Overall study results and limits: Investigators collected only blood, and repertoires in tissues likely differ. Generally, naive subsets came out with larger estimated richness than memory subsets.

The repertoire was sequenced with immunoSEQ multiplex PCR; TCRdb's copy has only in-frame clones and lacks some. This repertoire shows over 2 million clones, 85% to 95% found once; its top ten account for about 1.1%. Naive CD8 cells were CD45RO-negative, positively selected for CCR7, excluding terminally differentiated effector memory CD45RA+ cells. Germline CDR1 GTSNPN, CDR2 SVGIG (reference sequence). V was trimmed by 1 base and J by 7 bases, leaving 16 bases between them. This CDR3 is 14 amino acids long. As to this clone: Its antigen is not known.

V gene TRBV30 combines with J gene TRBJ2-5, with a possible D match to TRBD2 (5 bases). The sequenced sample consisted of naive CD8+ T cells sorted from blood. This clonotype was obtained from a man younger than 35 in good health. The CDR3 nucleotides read TGTGCCTGGAGTGACGTCCCCGGGGATTCGACCCAGTACTTC. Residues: CAWSDVPGDSTQYF.